The 8 T cell receptor beta chains listed next were all sequenced from one sample in a study of blood T cell repertoires in COVID-19. The repertoire was sequenced with immunoSEQ multiplex PCR; TCRdb's copy has only in-frame clones and lacks some. Of 95,000 to 150,000 clones in the sample, more than 80% were seen once. The sample consisted of peripheral blood. The origin of the receptors is a man aged 35 to 55 with acute or convalescent COVID-19.

The chain combines TRBV27 with TRBJ2-3; weak D call: TRBD1 (5 bases). Germline V lookup: CDR1 MNHEY, CDR2 SMNVEV (reference sequence). V was shortened by 5 bases and J by 0 bases, with 21 bases between the two germline ends. This CDR3 has 18 amino acids. This CDR3 is CASSVSARQSPSTDTQYF. The CDR3 nucleotides are TGTGCCAGCAGTGTCTCGGCCCGACAGAGCCCTAGCACAGATACGCAGTATTTT.

This chain uses TRBV19 with TRBJ1-2; D remains unclear. V was cut by 8 bases and J by 1 base, with 14 bases left in between. The CDR3 covers 14 residues. The V gene's germline CDR1 is LNHDA and CDR2 SQIVND (reference sequence). CDR3: CASGDTMYNYGYTF. CDR3 in DNA: TGTGCCAGTGGCGACACAATGTATAACTATGGCTACACCTTC. Looking up the rest from reference TRBV19 and TRBJ1-2 gives the full variable domain: DGGITQSPKYLFRKEGQNVTLSCEQNLNHDAMYWYRQDPGQGLRLIYYSQIVNDFQKGDIAEGYSVSREKKESFPLTVTSAQKNPTAFYLCASGDTMYNYGYTFGSGTRLTVV.

The J gene is TRBJ1-3, the V gene TRBV18; the D gene is possibly TRBD1 (6 bases). The V end lost 2 bases, the J end lost 5 bases, and 16 bases lay between the germline ends. CDR1 KGHSH and CDR2 LQKENI come from the germline V gene. This CDR3 is built from 16 residues. CDR3: CASSPSGTNNRNTIYF. The DNA for the CDR3 is TGTGCCAGCTCACCATCAGGGACAAACAATCGAAACACCATATATTTT.

The chain employs TRBV9 and TRBJ1-2; weak D call: TRBD1 (5 bases). Germline CDR1 reads SGDLS; CDR2 reads YYNGEE. Trimming shortened V by 4 bases and J by 2 bases, and 18 bases separated the two germline ends. The CDR3 has 16 residues. The CDR3 bases are TGTGCCAGCAGCCCAGATGGGGGAGGGGACAACTATGGCTACACCTTC. Amino acid sequence: CASSPDGGGDNYGYTF.

The chain carries TRBV28 and TRBJ1-1, with D perhaps matching TRBD1 (6 bases). Trimming pared 4 bases from V and 1 base from J, leaving 10 bases between. Germline V gene data show CDR1 as MDHEN and CDR2 as SYDVKM. This CDR3 is built from 14 residues. In DNA form, the CDR3 reads TGTGCCAGCAGTTCGAGACAGGAGAACACTGAAGCTTTCTTT. This translates into CASSSRQENTEAFF.

The V and J genes are TRBV20-1 and TRBJ1-1, with a possible D match to TRBD1 (5 bases). Deletions cut 6 bases from V and 10 bases from J, with 15 bases between. Germline V gene sequence: CDR1 DFQATT, CDR2 SNEGSKA (reference sequence). The CDR3 covers 11 residues. The CDR3 spells CSALTDIAAFF. CDR3 coding DNA: TGCAGTGCCCTGACAGATATCGCAGCTTTCTTT.

CDR3 sequence (DNA): TGCAGTGCGAGTGTTATTAACTATGGCTACACCTTC. The encoded protein is CSASVINYGYTF. The gene calls are TRBV20-1 and TRBJ1-2; D is ambiguous. Germline V lookup: CDR1 DFQATT, CDR2 SNEGSKA (reference sequence). The CDR3 loop spans 12 amino acids. Deletions cut 6 bases from V and 1 base from J, with 9 bases between.

This clone was counted between two and nine times. J is TRBJ2-3 and V is TRBV6-2 or TRBV6-3, with D uncertain. The CDR3 length is 13 residues. Germline lookup yields CDR1 MNHEY and CDR2 SVGEGT. V gave up 2 bases and J gave up 3 bases, with 6 bases separating them. The CDR3 reads CASSYEPTDTQYF. The CDR3 coding sequence is TGTGCCAGCAGTTACGAGCCTACAGATACGCAGTATTTT.